Listed below are T cell receptor beta chains from one sample, sequenced in a study of control samples from healthy donors and cancer patients. TCRdb's copy holds only in-frame clones and misses some; the assay was immunoSEQ multiplex PCR. The sample has about 89,000 clones, under 90% seen once; the top ten hold less than 2.5%. The sequenced sample was blood. The receptors come from a middle-aged woman in good health. Both conserved end residues are part of each CDR3. A D gene is named only where the DNA matches it firmly. Where a row states a size, it is once, few, many or the class of an expanded clone; other rows omit it.

j_gene: TRBJ2-2; len: 13; d_gene: -; abundance: once; v_gene: TRBV27; CDR3aa: CASSFSVGGELFF; CDR3nt: TGTGCCAGCAGTTTTAGCGTAGGCGGGGAGCTGTTTTTT
j_gene: TRBJ1-1; len: 14; d_gene: TRBD1; abundance: -; v_gene: TRBV15; CDR3aa: CATSRTGLGTEAFF; CDR3nt: TGTGCCACCAGCAGGACAGGGCTGGGCACTGAAGCTTTCTTT
j_gene: TRBJ2-3; len: 11; d_gene: -; abundance: -; v_gene: TRBV13; CDR3aa: CASGRTDTQYF; CDR3nt: TGTGCCAGCGGGAGGACAGATACGCAGTATTTT
j_gene: TRBJ2-3; len: 15; d_gene: -; abundance: -; v_gene: TRBV11-1; CDR3aa: CASSLSTGFYDTQYF; CDR3nt: TGTGCCAGCAGCTTATCAACAGGGTTTTACGATACGCAGTATTTT
j_gene: TRBJ1-1; len: 19; d_gene: -; abundance: -; v_gene: TRBV4-1; CDR3aa: CASSQDPGAVTRGNTEAFF; CDR3nt: TGCGCCAGCAGCCAAGATCCTGGGGCCGTAACCAGGGGGAACACTGAAGCTTTCTTT
j_gene: TRBJ1-3; len: 13; d_gene: -; abundance: once; v_gene: TRBV7-2; CDR3aa: CASSLISGNTIYF; CDR3nt: TGTGCCAGCAGCTTAATCTCTGGAAACACCATATATTTT
j_gene: TRBJ2-2; len: 12; d_gene: -; abundance: -; v_gene: TRBV4-1; CDR3aa: CASREAVGELFF; CDR3nt: TGCGCCAGCAGGGAGGCGGTCGGGGAGCTGTTTTTT
j_gene: TRBJ1-2; len: 13; d_gene: -; abundance: once; v_gene: TRBV30; CDR3aa: CAWSRQARYGYTF; CDR3nt: TGTGCCTGGAGTCGCCAGGCACGCTATGGCTACACCTTC
j_gene: TRBJ2-2; len: 17; d_gene: -; abundance: -; v_gene: TRBV4-3; CDR3aa: CASSQEEGGRNTGELFF; CDR3nt: TGCGCCAGCAGCCAAGAGGAGGGGGGAAGGAACACCGGGGAGCTGTTTTTT
j_gene: TRBJ1-6; len: 16; d_gene: TRBD1; abundance: -; v_gene: TRBV30; CDR3aa: CAWRPTGGLNNSPLHF; CDR3nt: TGTGCCTGGAGACCCACAGGGGGTCTGAATAATTCACCCCTCCACTTT
j_gene: TRBJ2-7; len: 16; d_gene: TRBD2; abundance: -; v_gene: TRBV25-1; CDR3aa: CASGSGAGGRVYEQYF; CDR3nt: TGTGCCAGCGGATCTGGAGCGGGGGGGCGAGTCTACGAGCAGTACTTC
j_gene: TRBJ1-2; len: 15; d_gene: TRBD1; abundance: -; v_gene: TRBV18; CDR3aa: CASSLGTGDNYGYTF; CDR3nt: TGTGCCAGCTCACTCGGGACAGGGGATAACTATGGCTACACCTTC
j_gene: TRBJ1-5; len: 12; d_gene: -; abundance: -; v_gene: TRBV10-3; CDR3aa: CASRDSNQPQHF; CDR3nt: TGTGCCAGCCGGGACAGCAATCAGCCCCAGCATTTT
j_gene: TRBJ1-2; len: 12; d_gene: -; abundance: -; v_gene: TRBV4-3; CDR3aa: CASSQGTHGYTF; CDR3nt: TGCGCCAGCAGCCAGGGTACCCATGGCTACACCTTC
j_gene: TRBJ1-6; len: 18; d_gene: -; abundance: -; v_gene: TRBV4-1; CDR3aa: CASSQGEQSSSYNSPLHF; CDR3nt: TGCGCCAGCAGCCAAGGAGAACAGTCAAGCTCCTATAATTCACCCCTCCACTTT
j_gene: TRBJ1-1; len: 14; d_gene: TRBD1; abundance: -; v_gene: TRBV2; CDR3aa: CATDRDRGNTEAFF; CDR3nt: TGTGCCACAGACCGGGACAGAGGGAACACTGAAGCTTTCTTT
j_gene: TRBJ1-1; len: 15; d_gene: -; abundance: once; v_gene: TRBV7-9; CDR3aa: CASSLGGAAGSEAFF; CDR3nt: TGTGCCAGCAGCTTAGGGGGGGCCGCAGGGTCTGAAGCTTTCTTT
j_gene: TRBJ1-2; len: 15; d_gene: -; abundance: -; v_gene: TRBV4-3; CDR3aa: CASSQDPKGNYGYTF; CDR3nt: TGCGCCAGCAGCCAAGATCCGAAGGGTAACTATGGCTACACCTTC
j_gene: TRBJ2-1; len: 18; d_gene: TRBD2; abundance: -; v_gene: TRBV7-9; CDR3aa: CASSQVLVAGGSYNEQFF; CDR3nt: TGTGCCAGCAGCCAAGTCCTTGTGGCGGGGGGATCCTACAATGAGCAGTTCTTC
j_gene: TRBJ2-2; len: 19; d_gene: -; abundance: -; v_gene: TRBV27; CDR3aa: CASSRTSWGRGELAGELFF; CDR3nt: TGTGCCAGCAGTAGGACCTCCTGGGGCAGGGGTGAATTGGCCGGGGAGCTGTTTTTT
j_gene: TRBJ2-2; len: 18; d_gene: TRBD1; abundance: -; v_gene: TRBV12-5; CDR3aa: CASGLVRGTGEGTGELFF; CDR3nt: TGTGCTAGTGGTTTGGTAAGGGGGACAGGGGAGGGTACCGGGGAGCTGTTTTTT
j_gene: TRBJ2-6; len: 16; d_gene: -; abundance: -; v_gene: TRBV5-1; CDR3aa: CASSLAKGAGANVLTF; CDR3nt: TGCGCCAGCAGCTTGGCTAAGGGGGCTGGGGCCAACGTCCTGACTTTC
j_gene: TRBJ1-1; len: 17; d_gene: -; abundance: -; v_gene: TRBV4-3; CDR3aa: CASSQERGGRGNTEAFF; CDR3nt: TGCGCCAGCAGCCAGGAGAGAGGGGGTAGGGGCAACACTGAAGCTTTCTTT
j_gene: TRBJ1-3; len: 14; d_gene: TRBD1; abundance: once; v_gene: TRBV6-5; CDR3aa: CASYDRGPGNTIYF; CDR3nt: TGTGCCAGCTACGACAGGGGGCCAGGAAACACCATATATTTT
j_gene: TRBJ1-2; len: 10; d_gene: -; abundance: -; v_gene: TRBV20-1; CDR3aa: CSAKQGGITF; CDR3nt: TGCAGTGCTAAACAGGGTGGGATAACCTTC
j_gene: TRBJ1-6; len: 15; d_gene: -; abundance: once; v_gene: TRBV18; CDR3aa: CASSPGTGGGSPLHF; CDR3nt: TGTGCCAGCTCACCAGGAACGGGAGGCGGTTCACCCCTCCACTTT
j_gene: TRBJ1-1; len: 17; d_gene: TRBD1; abundance: -; v_gene: TRBV30; CDR3aa: CAWSEDRGTTMNTEAFF; CDR3nt: TGTGCCTGGAGTGAGGACAGGGGCACAACGATGAACACTGAAGCTTTCTTT
j_gene: TRBJ1-1; len: 12; d_gene: -; abundance: -; v_gene: TRBV25-1; CDR3aa: CASSDGGTQAFF; CDR3nt: TGTGCCAGCAGTGATGGAGGGACTCAAGCTTTCTTT
j_gene: TRBJ1-5; len: 12; d_gene: -; abundance: once; v_gene: TRBV10-1; CDR3aa: CASSESKQPQHF; CDR3nt: TGCGCCAGCAGTGAGTCGAAACAGCCCCAGCATTTT
j_gene: TRBJ1-1; len: 13; d_gene: TRBD1; abundance: -; v_gene: TRBV7-3; CDR3aa: CASSLGQGGQAFF; CDR3nt: TGTGCCAGCAGCTTGGGGCAGGGGGGCCAAGCTTTCTTT
j_gene: TRBJ2-7; len: 14; d_gene: -; abundance: -; v_gene: TRBV3-1/TRBV3-2; CDR3aa: CASSLGQEGYEQYF; CDR3nt: TGTGCCAGCAGCCTAGGACAGGAGGGCTACGAGCAGTACTTC
j_gene: TRBJ1-3; len: 13; d_gene: -; abundance: -; v_gene: TRBV19; CDR3aa: CASALGSGNTIYF; CDR3nt: TGTGCCAGTGCATTGGGCTCTGGAAACACCATATATTTT
j_gene: TRBJ2-2; len: 11; d_gene: -; abundance: -; v_gene: TRBV12-3/TRBV12-4; CDR3aa: CASSYTGELFF; CDR3nt: TGTGCCAGCAGTTACACCGGGGAGCTGTTTTTT
j_gene: TRBJ1-6; len: 14; d_gene: -; abundance: once; v_gene: TRBV19; CDR3aa: CASSIDWGDSPLHF; CDR3nt: TGTGCCAGTAGTATAGATTGGGGTGACTCACCCCTCCACTTT
j_gene: TRBJ1-6; len: 15; d_gene: -; abundance: -; v_gene: TRBV12-5; CDR3aa: CASGSGFSYNSPLHF; CDR3nt: TGTGCTAGTGGTTCCGGATTTTCCTATAATTCACCCCTCCACTTT
j_gene: TRBJ2-4; len: 14; d_gene: -; abundance: -; v_gene: TRBV30; CDR3aa: CAWSVSAGKNIQYF; CDR3nt: TGTGCCTGGAGTGTATCCGCAGGGAAAAACATTCAGTACTTC
j_gene: TRBJ1-6; len: 13; d_gene: -; abundance: -; v_gene: TRBV20-1; CDR3aa: CSASEVRNSPLHF; CDR3nt: TGCAGTGCTAGTGAGGTTAGGAATTCACCCCTCCACTTT
j_gene: TRBJ2-1; len: 16; d_gene: -; abundance: -; v_gene: TRBV6-5; CDR3aa: CASSYSGGASYTEQFF; CDR3nt: TGTGCCAGCAGTTACTCTGGGGGCGCCTCTTACACTGAGCAGTTCTTC
j_gene: TRBJ2-7; len: 15; d_gene: -; abundance: -; v_gene: TRBV5-5; CDR3aa: CASSLERLSSYEQYF; CDR3nt: TGTGCCAGCAGCTTGGAGCGCCTCTCGTCCTACGAGCAGTACTTC
j_gene: TRBJ2-1; len: 18; d_gene: TRBD2; abundance: -; v_gene: TRBV25-1; CDR3aa: CASISSGGRMSSYNEQFF; CDR3nt: TGTGCCAGCATCAGTAGCGGGGGCCGTATGAGCTCCTACAATGAGCAGTTCTTC
j_gene: TRBJ1-1; len: 15; d_gene: TRBD1; abundance: -; v_gene: TRBV19; CDR3aa: CASSELAGGGTEAFF; CDR3nt: TGTGCCAGTAGTGAGTTGGCAGGGGGCGGCACTGAAGCTTTCTTT
j_gene: TRBJ2-5; len: 13; d_gene: -; abundance: -; v_gene: TRBV11-1; CDR3aa: CASRKTGLETQYF; CDR3nt: TGTGCCAGCAGGAAAACAGGGTTGGAGACCCAGTACTTC
j_gene: TRBJ1-3; len: 14; d_gene: -; abundance: -; v_gene: TRBV6-5; CDR3aa: CASSSGTTGNTIYF; CDR3nt: TGTGCCAGCAGTTCCGGGACAACCGGAAACACCATATATTTT
j_gene: TRBJ2-3; len: 18; d_gene: TRBD2; abundance: -; v_gene: TRBV5-1; CDR3aa: CASSFRRLAGGGTDTQYF; CDR3nt: TGCGCCAGCAGCTTCCGCAGACTAGCGGGGGGGGGCACAGATACGCAGTATTTT
j_gene: TRBJ2-7; len: 11; d_gene: -; abundance: -; v_gene: TRBV11-3; CDR3aa: CASSPGREKYF; CDR3nt: TGTGCCAGCAGCCCCGGCAGGGAGAAGTACTTC
j_gene: TRBJ2-7; len: 15; d_gene: -; abundance: -; v_gene: TRBV5-5; CDR3aa: CASSLVGTSRYEQYF; CDR3nt: TGTGCCAGCAGCTTGGTAGGGACCTCCCGCTACGAGCAGTACTTC
j_gene: TRBJ1-1; len: 13; d_gene: -; abundance: few; v_gene: TRBV6-5; CDR3aa: CASTPGLNTEAFF; CDR3nt: TGTGCCAGCACTCCGGGTCTGAACACTGAAGCTTTCTTT
j_gene: TRBJ1-2; len: 14; d_gene: TRBD1; abundance: -; v_gene: TRBV5-5; CDR3aa: CASSFYGQAYGYTF; CDR3nt: TGTGCCAGCAGCTTTTACGGACAGGCCTATGGCTACACCTTC
j_gene: TRBJ1-2; len: 15; d_gene: TRBD1; abundance: -; v_gene: TRBV4-1; CDR3aa: CASSRPLQGNYGYTF; CDR3nt: TGCGCCAGCAGCCGACCACTACAGGGGAACTATGGCTACACCTTC
j_gene: TRBJ1-1; len: 12; d_gene: -; abundance: -; v_gene: TRBV10-1; CDR3aa: CASSGPGVEAFF; CDR3nt: TGCGCCAGCAGTGGGCCAGGGGTCGAAGCTTTCTTT